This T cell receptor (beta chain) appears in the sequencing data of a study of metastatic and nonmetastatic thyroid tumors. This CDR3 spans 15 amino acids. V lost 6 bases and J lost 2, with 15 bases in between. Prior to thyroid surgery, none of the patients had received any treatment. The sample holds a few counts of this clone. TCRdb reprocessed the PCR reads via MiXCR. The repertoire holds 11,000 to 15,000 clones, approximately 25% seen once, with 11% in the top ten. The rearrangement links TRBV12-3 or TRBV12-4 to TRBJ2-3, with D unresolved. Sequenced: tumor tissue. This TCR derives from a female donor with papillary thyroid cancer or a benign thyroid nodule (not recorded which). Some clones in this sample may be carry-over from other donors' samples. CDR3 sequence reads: CASSTNQGFTDTQYF. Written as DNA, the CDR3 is TGTGCCAGCAGCACGAATCAAGGATTCACAGATACGCAGTATTTT.